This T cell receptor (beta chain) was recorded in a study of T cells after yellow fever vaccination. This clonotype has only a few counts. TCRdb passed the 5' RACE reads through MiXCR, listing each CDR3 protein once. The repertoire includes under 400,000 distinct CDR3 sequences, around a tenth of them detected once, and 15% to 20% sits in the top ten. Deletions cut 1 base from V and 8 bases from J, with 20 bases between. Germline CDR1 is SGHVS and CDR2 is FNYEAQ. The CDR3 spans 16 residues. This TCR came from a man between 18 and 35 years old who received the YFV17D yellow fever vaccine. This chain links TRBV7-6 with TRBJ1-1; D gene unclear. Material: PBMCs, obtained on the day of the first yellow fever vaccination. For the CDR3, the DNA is TGTGCCAGCAGCTTAGTGAGCCTGGCGGGGATTTCCGAAGCTTTCTTT. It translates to CASSLVSLAGISEAFF.